This is a list of T cell receptor beta chains from one sample in a study of cytomegalovirus exposure and HLA in healthy donors. Sequenced by immunoSEQ multiplex PCR; TCRdb stores in-frame clones only, minus some. The sample lists fewer than 250,000 clones, around 73% seen once, with 3.8% in the top ten. Material for sequencing was PBMCs. These receptors all come from a male donor in good health and CMV-seronegative. The CDR3 runs from the conserved cysteine through the conserved F or W. The D gene is left open where the match is weak. A clone size is listed for some rows: how often the clone was seen (once, few, many), or a class if it is expanded.

j_gene | abundance | d_gene | v_gene | CDR3nt | CDR3aa
TRBJ1-4 | NA | TRBD1 | TRBV7-6 | TGTGCCAGCAGCTCCAGACAGGGTGAGGAAAAACTGTTTTTT | CASSSRQGEEKLFF
TRBJ2-5 | NA | NA | TRBV7-6 | TGTGCCAGCAGCTTAGTGGGGGGAAGGGAGACCCAGTACTTC | CASSLVGGRETQYF
TRBJ2-7 | once | NA | TRBV25-1 | TGTGCCAGCGTAGGGGTCTACGAGCAGTACTTC | CASVGVYEQYF
TRBJ2-2 | NA | TRBD1 | TRBV7-9 | TGTGCCAGCAGCCCGACAGGGATGAACACCGGGGAGCTGTTTTTT | CASSPTGMNTGELFF
TRBJ1-1 | NA | TRBD1 | TRBV12-5 | TGTGCTAGCCGCCGGGACAGTAACACTGAAGCTTTCTTT | CASRRDSNTEAFF
TRBJ2-5 | NA | NA | TRBV9 | TGTGCCAGCAGCCCCTCCCAAGAGACCCAGTACTTC | CASSPSQETQYF
TRBJ1-2 | NA | NA | TRBV9 | TGTGCCAGCAGCTTAGAGGGGTTGGGGGGCTACACCTTC | CASSLEGLGGYTF
TRBJ2-7 | NA | NA | TRBV5-4 | TGTGCCAGCAGCTTGGCGGCCAGGGGCTACGAGCAGTACTTC | CASSLAARGYEQYF
TRBJ2-5 | NA | NA | TRBV19 | TGTGCCAGTAGAGACAGGTTCCAAGAGACCCAGTACTTC | CASRDRFQETQYF
TRBJ2-7 | few | TRBD1 | TRBV7-9 | TGTGCCAGCAGCAAGACCGGGACAGGTCCCTACGAGCAGTACTTC | CASSKTGTGPYEQYF
TRBJ2-7 | NA | TRBD1 | TRBV27 | TGTGCCAGCAGCTTACGCCGGACAGGGGGGACCAACGAGCAGTACTTC | CASSLRRTGGTNEQYF
TRBJ2-1 | NA | TRBD2 | TRBV9 | TGTGCCAGCAGCGCCGACGCGGGAGGGCTCAATGAGCAGTTCTTC | CASSADAGGLNEQFF
TRBJ2-7 | NA | NA | TRBV29-1 | TGCAGCGGCCAGACAGGATCCGAGCAGTACTTC | CSGQTGSEQYF
TRBJ2-5 | NA | NA | TRBV28 | TGTGCCAGCAGTTTAGGCGGTAGCCACCGGCAAGAGACCCAGTACTTC | CASSLGGSHRQETQYF
TRBJ1-2 | NA | TRBD1 | TRBV23-1 | TGCGCCAGCAGTCAAAGGGGGCTCAGGGAGATGGGTGGCTACACCTTC | CASSQRGLREMGGYTF
TRBJ1-2 | NA | NA | TRBV10-3 | TGTGCCATCAGTGAGGACGGGACATCAAGTAACTATGGCTACACCTTC | CAISEDGTSSNYGYTF
TRBJ1-1 | few | NA | TRBV27 | TGTGCCAGCAGTGTCTCCCGGTTGAACACTGAAGCTTTCTTT | CASSVSRLNTEAFF
TRBJ2-2 | NA | TRBD2 | TRBV19 | TGTGCCAGTAGTATGGACGAGCTACCGAGCGGGAGACCCGGGGAGCTGTTTTTT | CASSMDELPSGRPGELFF
TRBJ2-7 | NA | TRBD2 | TRBV29-1 | TGCAGCACCAAGACTAGCGCCTACGAGCAGTACTTC | CSTKTSAYEQYF
TRBJ2-7 | NA | TRBD2 | TRBV9 | TGTGCCAGCAGCGCGGGACTAGCGTCCTACGAGCAGTACTTC | CASSAGLASYEQYF
TRBJ2-2 | NA | NA | TRBV11-2 | TGTGCCAGCATCCCCCGGACTACCAGGACCGGGGAGCTGTTTTTT | CASIPRTTRTGELFF
TRBJ2-7 | NA | NA | TRBV7-9 | TGTGCCAGCAGCGGTAGGGACTTCTCCTACGAGCAGTACTTC | CASSGRDFSYEQYF
TRBJ1-3 | NA | NA | TRBV7-3 | TGTGCCAGCAGCACATCCGGTGGAGGGGGAAACACCATATATTTT | CASSTSGGGGNTIYF
TRBJ1-1 | NA | NA | TRBV6-5 | TGTGCCAGCCACCTTGCCGGGGGGATGAACACTGAAGCTTTCTTT | CASHLAGGMNTEAFF
TRBJ2-2 | NA | TRBD1 | TRBV6-5 | TGTGCCAGCAGTTACGCTGCAGGGGGACAAACCGGGGAGCTGTTTTTT | CASSYAAGGQTGELFF
TRBJ2-2 | NA | TRBD2 | TRBV29-1 | TGCAGCGTTGAGGGAGGGGTGGGCGGGGAGCTGTTTTTT | CSVEGGVGGELFF
TRBJ1-2 | NA | TRBD1 | TRBV27 | TGTGCCAGCAGTCTCCCAGGGGGCGGTGGCTACACCTTC | CASSLPGGGGYTF
TRBJ1-1 | NA | TRBD1 | TRBV29-1 | TGCAGCGTTACCGGGACAGCGAACACTGAAGCTTTCTTT | CSVTGTANTEAFF
TRBJ2-2 | NA | TRBD2 | TRBV27 | TGTGCCAGCAGCCCTCTAGCGGGAAACACCGGGGAGCTGTTTTTT | CASSPLAGNTGELFF
TRBJ1-1 | NA | NA | TRBV7-9 | TGTGCCAGCAGCTTAGAGGGAGGAGGGAACACTGAAGCTTTCTTT | CASSLEGGGNTEAFF
TRBJ2-5 | NA | TRBD2 | TRBV7-6 | TGTGCCAGCAGCGAGCGGACTAGCGGGAGTGAAGAGACCCAGTACTTC | CASSERTSGSEETQYF